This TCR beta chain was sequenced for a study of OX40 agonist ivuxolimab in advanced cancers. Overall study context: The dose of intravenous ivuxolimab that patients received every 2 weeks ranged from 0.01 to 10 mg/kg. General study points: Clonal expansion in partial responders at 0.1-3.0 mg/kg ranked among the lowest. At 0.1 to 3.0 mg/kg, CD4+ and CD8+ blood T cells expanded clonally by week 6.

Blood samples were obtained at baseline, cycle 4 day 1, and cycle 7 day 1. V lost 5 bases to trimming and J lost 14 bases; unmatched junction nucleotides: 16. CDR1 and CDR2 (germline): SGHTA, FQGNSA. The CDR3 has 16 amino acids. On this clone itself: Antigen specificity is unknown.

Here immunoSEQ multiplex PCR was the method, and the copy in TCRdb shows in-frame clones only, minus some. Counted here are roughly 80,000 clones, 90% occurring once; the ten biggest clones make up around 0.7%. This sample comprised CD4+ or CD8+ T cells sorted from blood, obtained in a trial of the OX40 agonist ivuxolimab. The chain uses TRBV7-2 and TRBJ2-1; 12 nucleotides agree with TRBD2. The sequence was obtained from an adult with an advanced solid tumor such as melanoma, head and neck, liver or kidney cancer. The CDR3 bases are TGTGCCAGCAGCCCCAGAGGCCTAGCGGGAGGGGAAGGGAAGTTCTTC. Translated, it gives CASSPRGLAGGEGKFF.